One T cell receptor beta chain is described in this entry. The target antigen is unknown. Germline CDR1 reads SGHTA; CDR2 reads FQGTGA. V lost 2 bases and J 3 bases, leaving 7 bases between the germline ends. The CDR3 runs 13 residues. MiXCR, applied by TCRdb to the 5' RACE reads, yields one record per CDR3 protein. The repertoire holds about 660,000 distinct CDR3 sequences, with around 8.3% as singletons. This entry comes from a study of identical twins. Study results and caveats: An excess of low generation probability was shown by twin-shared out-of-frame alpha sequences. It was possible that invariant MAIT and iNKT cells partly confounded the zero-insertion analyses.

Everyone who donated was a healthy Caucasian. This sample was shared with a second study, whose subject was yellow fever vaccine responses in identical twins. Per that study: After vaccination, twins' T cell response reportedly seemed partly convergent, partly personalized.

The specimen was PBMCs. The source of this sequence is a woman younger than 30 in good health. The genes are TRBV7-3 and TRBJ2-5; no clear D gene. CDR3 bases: TGTGCCAGCAGCTTAGAGAACAAAGAGACCCAGTACTTC. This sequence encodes CASSLENKETQYF.